This TCR beta chain was captured in a study of cytomegalovirus exposure and HLA in healthy donors. At the level of the study: Approximately 190 million T cells yielded approximately 110 million unique TCR beta sequences in earlier analysis. Study-wide results and limits: As a later analysis revealed, most CMV-associated TCR beta chains appeared HLA-restricted.

PCR employed 60 Vbeta and 13 Jbeta primers. Generated by immunoSEQ multiplex PCR, the TCRdb table keeps only in-frame clones and is missing some. The sample has around 190,000 clones, around three quarters seen once. As to this clone: Its antigen is unknown.

This clonotype originated in a young man in good health and CMV-seronegative. Sequenced material: PBMCs.

CDR3 bases: TGCGCCAGCAGCTTGAACACCGCTACAGACTATGGCTACACCTTC. Translating gives CASSLNTATDYGYTF. The chain joins TRBV5-1 to TRBJ1-2; D uncertain. V dropped 1 base and J dropped 3 bases, with 13 bases sitting between them. This CDR3 has 15 amino acids. The germline CDR1 and CDR2 sequences are SGHRS and YFSETQ.